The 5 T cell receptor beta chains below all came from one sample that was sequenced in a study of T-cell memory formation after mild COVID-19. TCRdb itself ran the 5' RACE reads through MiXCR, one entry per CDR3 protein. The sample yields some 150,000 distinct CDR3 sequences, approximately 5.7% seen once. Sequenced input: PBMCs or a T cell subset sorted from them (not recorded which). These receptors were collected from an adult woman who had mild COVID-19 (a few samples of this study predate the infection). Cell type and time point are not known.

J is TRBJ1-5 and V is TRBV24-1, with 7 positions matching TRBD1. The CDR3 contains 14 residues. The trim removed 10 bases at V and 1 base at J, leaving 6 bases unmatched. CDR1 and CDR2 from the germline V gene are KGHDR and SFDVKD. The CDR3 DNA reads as TGTGCCACTGCCAGGGGGGGAAGCAATCAGCCCCAGCATTTT. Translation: CATARGGSNQPQHF.

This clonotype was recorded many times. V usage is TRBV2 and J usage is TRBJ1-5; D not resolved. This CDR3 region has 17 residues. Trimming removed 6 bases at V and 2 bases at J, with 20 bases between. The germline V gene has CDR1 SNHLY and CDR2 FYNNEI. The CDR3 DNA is TGTGCCAGCAGCCACGAACAGTGGAACGAGGGCAATCAGCCCCAGCATTTT. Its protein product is CASSHEQWNEGNQPQHF.

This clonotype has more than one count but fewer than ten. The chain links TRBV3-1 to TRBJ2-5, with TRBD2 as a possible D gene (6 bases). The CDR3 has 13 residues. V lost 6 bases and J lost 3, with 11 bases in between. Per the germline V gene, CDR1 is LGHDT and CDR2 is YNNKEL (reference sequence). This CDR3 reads CASRDWREETQYF. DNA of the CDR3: TGTGCCAGCAGGGATTGGAGGGAAGAGACCCAGTACTTC.

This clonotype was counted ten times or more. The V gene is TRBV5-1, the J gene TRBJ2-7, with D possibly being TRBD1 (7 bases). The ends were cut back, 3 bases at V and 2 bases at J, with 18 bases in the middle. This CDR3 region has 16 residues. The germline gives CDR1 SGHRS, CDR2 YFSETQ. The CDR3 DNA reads TGCGCCAGCAGCTGGGGGGCAAAGACAGGGCCCTACGAGCAGTACTTC. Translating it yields CASSWGAKTGPYEQYF.

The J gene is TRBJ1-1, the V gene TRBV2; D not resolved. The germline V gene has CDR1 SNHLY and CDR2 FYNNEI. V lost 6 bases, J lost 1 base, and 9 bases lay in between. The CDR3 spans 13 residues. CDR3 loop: CASRYYRNTEAFF. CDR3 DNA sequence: TGTGCCAGCAGATATTACAGGAACACTGAAGCTTTCTTT.